The 23 T cell receptor beta chains presented below share a single source sample, sequenced in a study of shared clonotypes between healthy human individuals. The naive CD8 population came from CD45RO-negative cells selected for CCR7, without terminally differentiated effector memory CD45RA+ cells. Using immunoSEQ multiplex PCR, the repertoire was profiled, and TCRdb retains in-frame clones only, with some absent. Among just over 2,000,000 clones listed, about 94% were seen once. Sequencing input: naive CD8+ T cells sorted from blood. These receptor sequences come from a man aged 18 to 30 in good health.

The rearrangement links TRBV7-8 to TRBJ2-7; 7 bases are a match to TRBD1. J gave up 2 bases and V 4 bases, and 11 bases lay outside the gene matches. The V gene's germline CDR1 is SGHVS and CDR2 FQNEAQ. The CDR3 loop spans 16 amino acids. The CDR3 nucleotides read TGTGCCAGCAGCTCTCTCCGGGACAGAGCTACCTACGAGCAGTACTTC. Amino acid sequence: CASSSLRDRATYEQYF.

This chain connects TRBV4-1 to TRBJ2-2; tentative D call: TRBD1 (6 bases). Trimming removed 2 bases from V and 11 bases from J, with 9 bases in between. Germline CDR1 MGHRA, CDR2 YSYEKL. The CDR3 has 12 amino acids. The CDR3 DNA sequence: TGCGCCAGCAGCCAAATAGGGACAGAGCTGTTTTTT. Amino acid sequence: CASSQIGTELFF.

This chain links TRBV12-2 with TRBJ1-1; the D call of TRBD1 is as the table states it, not checked on the DNA. TRBV12-2 is flagged as a pseudogene. This CDR3 region has 13 residues. The CDR3 protein is CAFRLGPNTEAFF. The CDR3 coding sequence is TGTGCATTCCGCTTAGGGCCTAACACTGAAGCTTTCTTT.

V and J are TRBV28 and TRBJ2-5; 7 nucleotides agree with TRBD2. Germline V gives CDR1 MDHEN, CDR2 SYDVKM. Germline trimming cut 1 base from V and 5 bases from J; bases unmatched to any gene: 4. CDR3 length: 14 amino acids. In DNA, the CDR3 is TGTGCCAGCAGTTTATTCGGGGGAGGGGAGACCCAGTACTTC. It encodes CASSLFGGGETQYF.

The rearrangement joins TRBV2 to TRBJ2-1; 11 bases match TRBD2. J lost 2 bases, V lost 1 base, and 1 base had no gene match. The CDR3 sequence is 16 residues long. Per the germline V gene, CDR1 is SNHLY and CDR2 is FYNNEI. The CDR3: CASSEELAGAYNEQFF. The CDR3 coding sequence is TGTGCCAGCAGTGAAGAACTAGCGGGGGCCTACAATGAGCAGTTCTTC.

The chain uses TRBV6-4 and TRBJ1-6; D might be TRBD1 (5 bases). Germline CDR1 reads MRHNA; CDR2 reads SNTAGT. Trimming pared 7 bases from V and 11 bases from J, leaving 21 bases between. The CDR3 totals 15 residues. CDR3 coding DNA: TGTGCCAGCACTGGGGGGGTCCGAAGATGGCCACCCCTCCACTTT. This gives the protein CASTGGVRRWPPLHF.

The chain joins TRBV19 to TRBJ2-3; D is perhaps TRBD2 (5 bases). Trimming stripped 4 bases from V and 4 bases from J, with 9 bases between. The CDR3 runs 13 residues. CDR1 LNHDA and CDR2 SQIVND come from the germline V gene (reference sequence). The DNA for the CDR3 is TGTGCCAGTAGTACACACGGGGCAGATACGCAGTATTTT. This translates into CASSTHGADTQYF.

This clone was detected only once. The gene calls are TRBV30 and TRBJ1-5, with 7 positions matching TRBD1. V trimming: 5 bases; J trimming: 2 bases; junction bases outside the gene matches: 3. This CDR3 is built from 13 residues. The germline V gene has CDR1 GTSNPN and CDR2 SVGIG (reference sequence). CDR3 loop: CAWAGGGNQPQHF. The CDR3 region has the DNA TGTGCCTGGGCAGGGGGTGGCAATCAGCCCCAGCATTTT.

The chain uses TRBV2 and TRBJ2-1; the match to TRBD2 covers 9 bases. Germline loops: CDR1 SNHLY, CDR2 FYNNEI. The CDR3 length is 16 residues. The trim removed 8 bases at V and 7 bases at J, leaving 15 bases unmatched. CDR3 residues: CASATLAGPTFNEQFF. The CDR3, as DNA: TGTGCCAGCGCAACTCTAGCGGGGCCGACCTTTAATGAGCAGTTCTTC.

The V and J genes are TRBV11-2 and TRBJ2-7, with a weak D call TRBD1 (6 bases). Germline V gives CDR1 SGHAT, CDR2 FQNNGV. The germline V and J ends were trimmed by 5 bases and 5 bases, with 22 bases remaining between them. This CDR3 is 16 amino acids long. CDR3 sequence: CASSLITTTGLHEQYF. In DNA, the CDR3 is TGTGCCAGCAGCCTAATCACGACTACAGGGCTCCACGAGCAGTACTTC.

The chain links TRBV4-1 to TRBJ2-7; no clear D. Germline-derived CDR1 and CDR2 are MGHRA and YSYEKL. The CDR3 is made up of 15 amino acids. V dropped 0 bases and J dropped 3 bases, with 12 bases sitting between them. The CDR3 sequence: CASSQDPEVGYEQYF. CDR3 in DNA: TGCGCCAGCAGCCAAGATCCAGAGGTAGGCTACGAGCAGTACTTC.

The chain joins TRBV6-6 to TRBJ2-7; 11 nucleotides agree with TRBD2. The germline gives CDR1 MNHNY, CDR2 SVGAGI (reference sequence). With V trimmed by 2 bases and J by 3 bases, 6 bases remained unmatched. CDR3 length: 16 residues. CDR3: CASSYELAGGFYEQYF. CDR3 DNA: TGTGCCAGCAGTTACGAGTTAGCGGGGGGGTTCTACGAGCAGTACTTC.

A remark on this clone: The same CDR3 arises from other DNA sequences in this sample as well. The chain has TRBV7-9 and TRBJ2-7; D remains unclear. CDR3 length: 14 amino acids. V lost 1 base and J 3 bases, leaving 10 bases between the germline ends. The germline V gene encodes CDR1 SEHNR and CDR2 FQNEAQ (reference sequence). CDR3 in amino acids: CASSLGGSYYEQYF. CDR3 nucleotide sequence: TGTGCCAGCAGCTTAGGTGGCTCCTACTACGAGCAGTACTTC.

The chain employs TRBV5-1 and TRBJ2-7; unclear D gene. V shed 1 base and J shed 0 bases, with 8 bases lying between them. Germline V gives CDR1 SGHRS, CDR2 YFSETQ. The CDR3 has 14 residues. In DNA form, the CDR3 reads TGCGCCAGCAGCTTGCGCTACAACTCCTACGAGCAGTACTTC. Its translation is CASSLRYNSYEQYF. The full variable domain, its missing parts supplied by reference TRBV5-1 and TRBJ2-7, is KAGVTQTPRYLIKTRGQQVTLSCSPISGHRSVSWYQQTPGQGLQFLFEYFSETQRNKGNFPGRFSGRQFSNSRSEMNVSTLELGDSALYLCASSLRYNSYEQYFGPGTRLTVT.

The rearrangement joins TRBV9 to TRBJ1-3, with a weak D call TRBD1 (5 bases). The germline V and J ends were trimmed by 2 bases and 2 bases, with 14 bases remaining between them. The germline gives CDR1 SGDLS, CDR2 YYNGEE. The CDR3 extends over 16 amino acids. Here the CDR3 DNA reads TGTGCCAGCAGCGTGGGGTCCTGGGGGACTGGAAACACCATATATTTT. This sequence encodes CASSVGSWGTGNTIYF.

The chain links TRBV6-6 to TRBJ1-2; no firm D call. The CDR3 has 13 residues. V dropped 2 bases and J dropped 4 bases, with 8 bases sitting between them. The germline V gene has CDR1 MNHNY and CDR2 SVGAGI (reference sequence). The CDR3 protein is CASSYGEIYGYTF. CDR3 sequence (DNA): TGTGCCAGCAGTTACGGGGAGATCTATGGCTACACCTTC.

V gene TRBV7-9 combines with J gene TRBJ2-3; 8 positions agree with TRBD1. Germline CDR1 is SEHNR and CDR2 is FQNEAQ (reference sequence). Trimming removed 5 bases from V and 2 bases from J; junction bases left unmatched: 6. This CDR3 contains 15 residues. CDR3 loop: CASSDGQGNTDTQYF. CDR3 nucleotides: TGTGCCAGCAGCGATGGACAGGGAAACACAGATACGCAGTATTTT.

Concerning this clone: This specimen includes other DNA sequences encoding the same CDR3. The chain combines TRBV6-1 with TRBJ2-7, with D perhaps matching TRBD1 or TRBD2 (6 bases each). Germline V gives CDR1 MNHNS, CDR2 SASEGT. This CDR3 contains 13 residues. Trimming removed 8 bases from V and 2 bases from J, with 13 bases in between. The CDR3 DNA follows: TGTGCCAGCGGATTGAGGGGGGCCTACGAGCAGTACTTC. Translated, it gives CASGLRGAYEQYF.

A word on this clone: At the DNA level, this CDR3 is encoded by other sequences in the same sample as well. The rearrangement uses TRBV4-1 and TRBJ2-1, with 8 bases fitting TRBD2. The junction had 2 bases not matched to a gene; V was cut back by 1 base and J by 3 bases. The germline V gene encodes CDR1 MGHRA and CDR2 YSYEKL. The CDR3 runs 15 residues. The DNA of the CDR3 is TGCGCCAGCAGCCAAGCCGGGGGGGACTACAATGAGCAGTTCTTC. Residues: CASSQAGGDYNEQFF.

This clone came up once. Other DNA sequences from this sample encode an identical CDR3 as well. The chain recombines TRBV9 with TRBJ1-5; D is unclear. Trimming took 0 bases from V and 3 from J, leaving 7 bases between them. Germline lookup yields CDR1 SGDLS and CDR2 YYNGEE. CDR3 length: 14 residues. The CDR3 loop reads CASSVGTVNQPQHF. The CDR3 DNA is TGTGCCAGCAGCGTAGGGACGGTCAATCAGCCCCAGCATTTT.

V is TRBV30 and J is TRBJ2-7; D could derive from TRBD1 or TRBD2 (5 bases each). V dropped 3 bases and J dropped 7 bases, with 19 bases sitting between them. Per the germline V gene, CDR1 is GTSNPN and CDR2 is SVGIG (reference sequence). This CDR3 region has 14 residues. As DNA, the CDR3 is TGTGCCTGGAGGACCGGGACCGACGGGGAAGAGCAGTACTTC. Translated, it gives CAWRTGTDGEEQYF.

The chain employs TRBV5-1 and TRBJ2-7; 7 bases are shared with TRBD1. Germline V gene sequence: CDR1 SGHRS, CDR2 YFSETQ. With V trimmed by 4 bases and J by 0 bases, 7 bases remained unmatched. This CDR3 region has 15 residues. The CDR3 nucleotides are TGCGCCAGCAGCCTCCGACAGGGCTACTCCTACGAGCAGTACTTC. Translation gives CASSLRQGYSYEQYF.

This chain links TRBV5-6 with TRBJ2-3; 8 bases fit TRBD2. Germline values: CDR1 SGHDT, CDR2 YYEEEE. The CDR3 totals 14 residues. V shed 0 bases, J shed 7 bases, and the junction held 4 bases outside the gene matches. The CDR3 loop reads CASSLGTSMHTQYF. Written as DNA, the CDR3 is TGTGCCAGCAGCTTGGGGACTAGCATGCATACGCAGTATTTT.